Listed here are 25 T cell receptor beta chains from one sample, sequenced in a study of cytomegalovirus exposure and HLA in healthy donors. This PCR relied on a set of 60 Vbeta primers and 13 Jbeta primers. Produced via immunoSEQ multiplex PCR; TCRdb's table is partial and in-frame only. The sample contains about 120,000 clones, over 70% of which appear only once. What was sequenced was PBMCs. Every receptor here comes from a woman aged 45-65 years in good health and CMV-seropositive.

The table lists this clone with a count of one. J is TRBJ2-1 and V is TRBV6-4; 8 bases are shared with TRBD2. The germline V gene has CDR1 MRHNA and CDR2 SNTAGT. V trimming: 6 bases; J trimming: 7 bases; junction bases outside the gene matches: 2. This CDR3 has 12 residues. CDR3 in DNA: TGTGCCAGCAGCCGGGGGGGGAATGAGCAGTTCTTC. Translated, it gives CASSRGGNEQFF.

This clone occurred a few times. This chain joins TRBV6-4 and TRBJ2-1; 10 bases agree with TRBD2. This CDR3 spans 16 amino acids. The trim removed 6 bases at V and 6 bases at J, leaving 11 bases unmatched. The V gene's germline CDR1 is MRHNA and CDR2 SNTAGT. The CDR3 region is CASSLRLAGTPNEQFF. The CDR3 DNA sequence: TGTGCCAGCAGCCTCCGACTAGCGGGCACCCCCAATGAGCAGTTCTTC.

Points on this clone: Distinct nucleotide sequences in the sample also encode this CDR3. The chain employs TRBV4-2 and TRBJ2-1, with 13 bases lining up with TRBD2. Unmatched junction bases numbered 7, after V lost 4 bases and J lost 7 bases. The CDR3 totals 16 residues. Germline V gene lookup returns CDR1 LGHNA and CDR2 YNFKEQ. This CDR3 reads CASSPRTSGSYNEQFF. The DNA for the CDR3 is TGTGCCAGCAGCCCCCGGACTAGCGGGAGTTATAATGAGCAGTTCTTC.

This chain joins TRBV7-2 and TRBJ2-7, with TRBD2 identical over 12 bases. V shed 0 bases and J 4 bases; nucleotides not matched to a gene: 7. This CDR3 region has 17 residues. The V gene's germline CDR1 is SGHTA and CDR2 FQGNSA. CDR3 region: CASSLASTSGRKYEQYF. As DNA, the CDR3 is TGTGCCAGCAGCTTAGCGTCGACTAGCGGGAGAAAATACGAGCAGTACTTC.

This chain uses TRBV27 with TRBJ2-7, with D possibly TRBD2 on 6 matching bases. Trimming took off 2 bases at V and 4 bases at J, with 15 bases between the two ends. Germline CDR1 MNHEY, CDR2 SMNVEV (reference sequence). This CDR3 is 15 amino acids long. CDR3 sequence: CASSLSFAGRYEQYF. CDR3 DNA sequence: TGTGCCAGCAGTTTAAGCTTTGCGGGAAGGTACGAGCAGTACTTC.

The V gene is TRBV19, the J gene TRBJ1-1; 10 positions match TRBD1. CDR3 size: 14 residues. V dropped 3 bases and J dropped 9; count of bases not matched to a gene: 7. The germline V gene encodes CDR1 LNHDA and CDR2 SQIVND (reference sequence). CDR3 DNA: TGTGCCAGTAGTATCGGGACGACAGGGGGCAAAGCTTTCTTT. Translation: CASSIGTTGGKAFF.

This clone appeared a few times. The V gene is TRBV7-2, the J gene TRBJ1-2; maybe TRBD1 (5 bases). Germline loops: CDR1 SGHTA, CDR2 FQGNSA. Between the trimmed V and J ends, which lost 1 base and 6 bases, there was a span of 12 bases. The CDR3 is 14 residues long. CDR3 DNA sequence: TGTGCCAGCAGCTTAGACCGGGGCGGGAATGGCTACACCTTC. It translates to CASSLDRGGNGYTF.

This clone has only one observation. This chain links TRBV4-3 with TRBJ1-1; D may be TRBD1 (5 bases). CDR1 is LGHNA, CDR2 YSLEER, per germline. This CDR3 has 14 residues. V lost 4 bases and J 1 base, leaving 10 bases between the germline ends. The CDR3 bases are TGCGCCAGCAGCCTTGCTGACAGGAACACTGAAGCTTTCTTT. Translating it yields CASSLADRNTEAFF.

The rearrangement links TRBV5-4 to TRBJ2-3, with 12 positions matching TRBD2. Trimming removed 2 bases from V and 1 base from J; junction bases left unmatched: 8. The V gene's germline CDR1 is SGHNT and CDR2 YYREEE (reference sequence). The CDR3 extends over 18 amino acids. CDR3 DNA sequence: TGTGCCAGCAGCTTCCTAGCGGGGGGGTCGGTGGGCACAGATACGCAGTATTTT. It encodes CASSFLAGGSVGTDTQYF.

The V call is TRBV18, the J call TRBJ2-5, with TRBD1 identical over 10 bases. TRBJ2-7 explains the end of the DNA better; the J call may be wrong. There are 14 residues in the CDR3. Germline CDR1 reads KGHSH; CDR2 reads LQKENI. The CDR3 region has the DNA TGTGCCAGCTCAGGGACAGGGGCCCTCTACGAGCAGTACTTC. It specifies CASSGTGALYEQYF.

The genes are TRBV5-1 and TRBJ2-5; tentative D call: TRBD2 (5 bases). V lost 4 bases to trimming and J lost 2 bases, with 21 bases between them. The CDR3 totals 17 residues. The germline V gene encodes CDR1 SGHRS and CDR2 YFSETQ. The CDR3 region has the DNA TGCGCCAGCAGCATAGCCCCGGGCCCCGGGGAGCAAGAGACCCAGTACTTC. Its protein product is CASSIAPGPGEQETQYF.

The V call is TRBV5-1, the J call TRBJ2-3; weak D call: TRBD1 (5 bases). V lost 1 base to trimming and J lost 4 bases, with 13 bases between them. The germline gives CDR1 SGHRS, CDR2 YFSETQ. CDR3 length: 15 amino acids. The CDR3 DNA follows: TGCGCCAGCAGCTTGCAGGGCTCGGCGTCAGATACGCAGTATTTT. This sequence encodes CASSLQGSASDTQYF.

The chain uses TRBV4-3 and TRBJ2-6; 8 bases line up with TRBD1. The trim removed 0 bases at V and 0 bases at J, leaving 7 bases unmatched. This CDR3 comprises 19 residues. The germline gives CDR1 LGHNA, CDR2 YSLEER. DNA for the CDR3: TGCGCCAGCAGCCAAGATTCAGGCAGGGGGCTCTCTGGGGCCAACGTCCTGACTTTC. Protein product: CASSQDSGRGLSGANVLTF.

The CDR3 sequence: CASSPSGGRETQYF. CDR3 sequence (DNA): TGTGCCAGCAGCCCTAGCGGGGGGAGAGAGACCCAGTACTTC. The V and J genes are TRBV7-2 and TRBJ2-5, with TRBD2 matching 11 bases. V dropped 5 bases and J dropped 4; count of bases not matched to a gene: 3. The germline gives CDR1 SGHTA, CDR2 FQGNSA. This CDR3 spans 14 amino acids.

This clone was recorded a few times. The genes are TRBV10-3 and TRBJ2-7, with TRBD2 matching 10 bases. CDR3 length: 15 residues. The junction had 3 bases not matched to a gene; V was cut back by 2 bases and J by 2 bases. CDR1 ENHRY and CDR2 SYGVKD come from the germline V gene. The CDR3 sequence is CAISEGLADAYEQYF. Here the CDR3 DNA reads TGTGCCATCAGTGAGGGACTAGCGGACGCCTACGAGCAGTACTTC.

This chain joins TRBV6-6 and TRBJ1-2; tentative D call: TRBD1 (5 bases). The V end lost 5 bases, the J end lost 1 base, and 11 bases lay between the germline ends. CDR3 length: 14 amino acids. The germline V gene has CDR1 MNHNY and CDR2 SVGAGI (reference sequence). The CDR3 DNA reads TGTGCCAGCAGTAAAGGAGGGGTTAACTATGGCTACACCTTC. Translating it yields CASSKGGVNYGYTF.

V gene TRBV2 combines with J gene TRBJ1-4, with D possibly TRBD1 on 6 matching bases. This CDR3 region has 14 residues. Germline V gene sequence: CDR1 SNHLY, CDR2 FYNNEI. Trimming stripped 7 bases from V and 12 bases from J, with 21 bases between. The DNA for the CDR3 is TGTGCCAGCACGAAAGGACAGCTGATGATTGAACTGTTTTTT. This codes for CASTKGQLMIELFF.

The rearrangement links TRBV29-1 to TRBJ1-4; unclear D gene. The CDR3 is made up of 13 amino acids. Germline V gives CDR1 SQVTM, CDR2 ANQGSEA. Trimming removed 2 bases from V and 2 bases from J, with 6 bases in between. CDR3 sequence (DNA): TGCAGCGTTGAAACGGAGACTAATGAAAAACTGTTTTTT. Translating it yields CSVETETNEKLFF.

J is TRBJ2-7 and V is TRBV28; perhaps TRBD1 as D (6 bases). The length of the CDR3 is 17 residues. V was shortened by 2 bases and J by 6 bases, with 23 bases between the two germline ends. Germline-derived CDR1 and CDR2 are MDHEN and SYDVKM. The CDR3 sequence is CASSLPPGQSLSGEQYF. The CDR3 DNA is TGTGCCAGCAGTTTACCCCCCGGACAGTCCCTTTCAGGCGAGCAGTACTTC.

This clone has at least ten counts. The chain recombines TRBV7-9 with TRBJ2-3, with D hard to call. Germline V gene data show CDR1 as SEHNR and CDR2 as FQNEAQ (reference sequence). The CDR3 consists of 13 residues. Deletions cut 5 bases from V and 6 bases from J, with 12 bases between. The DNA of the CDR3 is TGTGCCAGCAGCGTACAGTCTGGTGATACGCAGTATTTT. It codes for CASSVQSGDTQYF.

This clone was recorded only once. V usage is TRBV5-4 and J usage is TRBJ2-3; TRBD2 matches 9 bases. The CDR3 has 16 amino acids. The V and J ends lost 6 bases and 4 bases, in that order; junction bases with no gene match: 12. Per the germline V gene, CDR1 is SGHNT and CDR2 is YYREEE (reference sequence). CDR3 region: CASNNVPGTSPDTQYF. The CDR3 DNA reads as TGTGCCAGCAACAACGTTCCCGGGACTAGCCCAGATACGCAGTATTTT.

V gene TRBV6-5 combines with J gene TRBJ1-5, with D possibly being TRBD1 (5 bases). The CDR3 extends over 14 amino acids. CDR1 MNHEY and CDR2 SVGAGI come from the germline V gene. V lost 0 bases and J lost 7, with 10 bases in between. CDR3 sequence (DNA): TGTGCCAGCAGTTACTCTTTTTCAGGGCAGCCCCAGCATTTT. Its protein is CASSYSFSGQPQHF.

The rearrangement links TRBV19 to TRBJ2-7; the match to TRBD1 covers 7 bases. The CDR3 consists of 13 residues. V lost 5 bases, J lost 5 bases, and 6 bases stayed unmatched. CDR1 and CDR2 (germline): LNHDA, SQIVND (reference sequence). As DNA, the CDR3 is TGTGCCAGTAGTCCCCTTACAGGGGACGAGCAGTACTTC. Protein product: CASSPLTGDEQYF.

The chain joins TRBV7-2 to TRBJ1-1, with TRBD1 matching over 7 bases. This CDR3 has 12 residues. The trim removed 1 base at V and 8 bases at J, leaving 1 base unmatched. Germline CDR1 and CDR2: SGHTA and FQGNSA. CDR3 region: CASSLGTGEAFF. Here the CDR3 DNA reads TGTGCCAGCAGCTTAGGGACAGGAGAAGCTTTCTTT.

The rearrangement uses TRBV19 and TRBJ1-5; D unresolved. The CDR3 spans 15 residues. V lost 2 bases and J lost 4, with 12 bases in between. CDR1 LNHDA and CDR2 SQIVND come from the germline V gene (reference sequence). Here the CDR3 reads CASSILAAGNQPQHF. The CDR3 DNA is TGTGCCAGTAGTATACTAGCGGCGGGGAATCAGCCCCAGCATTTT.